These 27 T cell receptor beta chains originate from one sample sequenced in a study of memory CD4+ T cells and cytomegalovirus serostatus. Single viable CD3+CD4+CD8-CD45RO+ cells were sorted as the memory CD4+ T cells. Sequenced by immunoSEQ multiplex PCR; TCRdb stores in-frame clones only, minus some. The sample lists roughly 45,000 clones, about three quarters occurring once. The sequencing sample was made of memory CD4+ T cells from blood. These receptors were collected from an adult in good health and CMV-seronegative.

This chain joins TRBV18 and TRBJ2-2; unclear D gene. The V end lost 2 bases, the J end lost 7 bases, and 8 bases lay between the germline ends. CDR3 length: 13 residues. CDR1 is KGHSH and CDR2 is LQKENI in the germline V gene. CDR3 nucleotide sequence: TGTGCCAGCTCACCAGGAATGGGCGGGGAGCTGTTTTTT. As protein: CASSPGMGGELFF.

The CDR3 loop reads CASRGRPGQGADEQYF. DNA of the CDR3: TGTGCCAGCAGGGGTCGACCGGGACAGGGGGCAGACGAGCAGTACTTC. V is TRBV7-9 and J is TRBJ2-7; TRBD1 matches at 12 bases. V gave up 6 bases and J gave up 5 bases; unmatched junction bases: 11. The length of the CDR3 is 16 residues. CDR1 SEHNR and CDR2 FQNEAQ come from the germline V gene (reference sequence).

The chain recombines TRBV28 with TRBJ1-5, with D hard to call. CDR3 size: 12 residues. CDR1 is MDHEN and CDR2 is SYDVKM in the germline V gene. Trimming stripped 5 bases from V and 5 bases from J, with 7 bases between. The CDR3: CASSRVHQPQHF. The CDR3, as DNA: TGTGCCAGCAGTAGGGTCCATCAGCCCCAGCATTTT.

As for this clone: Other nucleotide sequences in the sample specify the same CDR3. CDR3 nucleotides: TGTGCCAGCTCACGCGGGACAGCCTACGAGCAGTACTTC. It yields the protein CASSRGTAYEQYF. The V gene is TRBV18, the J gene TRBJ2-7, with D maybe TRBD1 (7 bases). Germline loops: CDR1 KGHSH, CDR2 LQKENI. V was shortened by 4 bases and J by 2 bases, with 9 bases between the two germline ends. This CDR3 has 13 residues.

This sequence joins TRBV7-9 and TRBJ1-3, with 9 bases fitting TRBD1. Germline V gene sequence: CDR1 SEHNR, CDR2 FQNEAQ (reference sequence). V lost 6 bases, J lost 4 bases, and 4 bases stayed unmatched. This CDR3 has 14 residues. Here the CDR3 reads CASSLQGAGNTIYF. As DNA, the CDR3 is TGTGCCAGCAGTTTACAGGGGGCCGGAAACACCATATATTTT.

The V gene is TRBV9, the J gene TRBJ2-2, with TRBD1 as a possible D gene (5 bases). Trimming removed 0 bases at V and 7 bases at J, with 7 bases between. In germline, CDR1 is SGDLS, CDR2 YYNGEE. The CDR3 has 13 amino acids. CDR3 sequence reads: CASSVEGFGELFF. The CDR3 region has the DNA TGTGCCAGCAGCGTAGAGGGGTTCGGGGAGCTGTTTTTT.

The chain couples TRBV2 to TRBJ2-3; no definite D call. This CDR3 contains 13 residues. V was trimmed by 6 bases and J by 4 bases, leaving 11 bases between them. Germline values: CDR1 SNHLY, CDR2 FYNNEI. CDR3 sequence reads: CASRPLDPDTQYF. As DNA, the CDR3 is TGTGCCAGCAGACCCCTCGACCCAGATACGCAGTATTTT.

This chain links TRBV5-1 with TRBJ2-3; the D gene is possibly TRBD1 (5 bases). The V end lost 5 bases, the J end lost 3 bases, and 13 bases lay between the germline ends. Germline CDR1 and CDR2: SGHRS and YFSETQ. This CDR3 has 14 amino acids. The CDR3 loop is CASRKTDSTDTQYF. For the CDR3, the DNA is TGCGCCAGCAGGAAGACTGACAGTACAGATACGCAGTATTTT.

The chain employs TRBV14 and TRBJ2-7; D may be TRBD1 or TRBD2 (5 bases each). V was cut by 2 bases and J by 3 bases, with 14 bases left in between. The CDR3 loop spans 15 amino acids. Germline lookup yields CDR1 SGHDN and CDR2 FVKESK. The CDR3 region has the DNA TGTGCCAGCAGCCAATCGGGACGCACGATCTACGAGCAGTACTTC. This gives the protein CASSQSGRTIYEQYF.

This clone was found once. The chain links TRBV7-9 to TRBJ1-2, with 9 bases identical to TRBD1. Germline loops: CDR1 SEHNR, CDR2 FQNEAQ (reference sequence). The CDR3 length is 14 residues. V was pared by 3 bases and J by 7 bases, with 6 bases of the junction left unmatched. The CDR3 nucleotides read TGTGCCAGCAGCTTGGGGACAGGGCTGGGTGGCTACACCTTC. Encoded protein: CASSLGTGLGGYTF. The full variable domain, completed using reference TRBV7-9 and TRBJ1-2, is DTGVSQNPRHKITKRGQNVTFRCDPISEHNRLYWYRQTLGQGPEFLTYFQNEAQLEKSRLLSDRFSAERPKGSFSTLEIQRTEQGDSAMYLCASSLGTGLGGYTFGSGTRLTVV.

The rearrangement joins TRBV6-5 to TRBJ2-7; possibly TRBD1 for D (5 bases). The CDR3 is made up of 14 amino acids. V shed 6 bases and J shed 3 bases, with 15 bases lying between them. Germline CDR1 is MNHEY and CDR2 is SVGAGI. This CDR3 reads CASSNPGSRYEQYF. For the CDR3, the DNA is TGTGCCAGCAGCAACCCAGGGTCCCGCTACGAGCAGTACTTC.

The rearrangement joins TRBV7-9 to TRBJ2-3; TRBD2 matches 8 bases. CDR1 is SEHNR, CDR2 FQNEAQ, per germline (reference sequence). V dropped 6 bases and J dropped 0; count of bases not matched to a gene: 2. The CDR3 consists of 14 residues. CDR3 in DNA: TGTGCCAGCAGAACTAGCGGAAGCACAGATACGCAGTATTTT. This sequence encodes CASRTSGSTDTQYF.

This clone was detected once. CDR3 protein: CASSLALPETQYF. The DNA of the CDR3 is TGTGCCAGCAGCTTAGCCTTACCCGAGACCCAGTACTTC. The rearrangement uses TRBV11-2 and TRBJ2-5; unclear D gene. The V and J ends lost 1 base and 5 bases respectively, with 8 bases between them. The CDR3 totals 13 residues. CDR1 and CDR2 (germline): SGHAT, FQNNGV.

The chain links TRBV7-6 to TRBJ2-7; 7 nucleotides align to TRBD1. The trim removed 4 bases at V and 4 bases at J, leaving 10 bases unmatched. The CDR3 length is 15 residues. Germline V gives CDR1 SGHVS, CDR2 FNYEAQ. The DNA of the CDR3 is TGTGCCAGCAGCTGGGCACAGGGGAATTCGTACGAGCAGTACTTC. It yields the protein CASSWAQGNSYEQYF.

V gene TRBV5-1 combines with J gene TRBJ2-3; 8 bases match TRBD1. V lost 4 bases and J lost 2; bases outside the gene matches: 6. The CDR3 covers 15 residues. Germline V gene data show CDR1 as SGHRS and CDR2 as YFSETQ. The CDR3 DNA reads as TGCGCCAGCAGCCCGGGACAGGTTTACACAGATACGCAGTATTTT. Amino acid sequence: CASSPGQVYTDTQYF. Combining the CDR3 with reference TRBV5-1 and TRBJ2-3 gives the whole variable domain KAGVTQTPRYLIKTRGQQVTLSCSPISGHRSVSWYQQTPGQGLQFLFEYFSETQRNKGNFPGRFSGRQFSNSRSEMNVSTLELGDSALYLCASSPGQVYTDTQYFGPGTRLTVL.

The chain links TRBV28 to TRBJ1-5; no clear D. Between the trimmed V and J ends, which lost 2 bases and 2 bases, there was a span of 7 bases. Germline-derived CDR1 and CDR2 are MDHEN and SYDVKM. The CDR3 has 14 residues. The DNA for the CDR3 is TGTGCCAGCAGTTTACTTGGTGGCAATCAGCCCCAGCATTTT. Translating gives CASSLLGGNQPQHF.

V and J are TRBV19 and TRBJ1-2, with a possible D match to TRBD1 (5 bases). Trimming pared 3 bases from V and 4 bases from J, leaving 15 bases between. The CDR3 is 15 amino acids. Germline-derived CDR1 and CDR2 are LNHDA and SQIVND (reference sequence). CDR3: CASSILEGPSYGYTF. The CDR3 nucleotides are TGTGCCAGTAGTATTTTGGAGGGGCCTAGCTATGGCTACACCTTC.

V usage is TRBV30 and J usage is TRBJ2-2; D call uncertain. Trimming stripped 3 bases from V and 0 bases from J, with 14 bases between. The CDR3 length is 16 residues. CDR1 GTSNPN and CDR2 SVGIG come from the germline V gene (reference sequence). CDR3 in DNA: TGTGCCTGGAGCCCCAACAACAGAGCGAACACCGGGGAGCTGTTTTTT. Protein: CAWSPNNRANTGELFF.

This chain links TRBV5-4 with TRBJ2-5; the D call may be TRBD1 or TRBD2 (5 bases each). The CDR3 is made up of 14 amino acids. CDR1 is SGHNT, CDR2 YYREEE, per germline (reference sequence). V was cut by 5 bases and J by 5 bases, with 16 bases left in between. CDR3 in amino acids: CASSPPARDETQYF. The CDR3 DNA reads TGTGCCAGCAGTCCTCCGGCCAGGGACGAGACCCAGTACTTC.

This clone was observed a single time. The chain joins TRBV6-1 to TRBJ1-5; 8 bases fit TRBD1. The CDR3 totals 15 residues. The trim removed 6 bases at V and 2 bases at J, leaving 6 bases unmatched. From germline, CDR1 is MNHNS and CDR2 SASEGT. CDR3 protein: CASSGTGLGNQPQHF. For the CDR3, the DNA is TGTGCCAGCAGCGGGACAGGTCTGGGCAATCAGCCCCAGCATTTT.

V gene TRBV18 combines with J gene TRBJ2-7, with D perhaps matching TRBD1 or TRBD2 (5 bases each). Germline lookup yields CDR1 KGHSH and CDR2 LQKENI. The CDR3 is made up of 13 amino acids. V shed 2 bases and J shed 5 bases, with 10 bases lying between them. The CDR3 is CASSPTGTNEQYF. The CDR3 bases are TGTGCCAGCTCACCAACCGGGACGAACGAGCAGTACTTC. The variable domain in full, with the rest retrieved from reference TRBV18 and TRBJ2-7, is NAGVMQNPRHLVRRRGQEARLRCSPMKGHSHVYWYRQLPEEGLKFMVYLQKENIIDESGMPKERFSAEFPKEGPSILRIQQVVRGDSAAYFCASSPTGTNEQYFGPGTRLTVT.

This rearrangement joins TRBV7-9 to TRBJ1-4; D might be TRBD1 (6 bases). V was trimmed by 1 base and J by 8 bases, leaving 17 bases between them. Germline values: CDR1 SEHNR, CDR2 FQNEAQ (reference sequence). The CDR3 is 16 amino acids. The CDR3 loop reads CASSLGTAGAWEKLFF. In DNA, the CDR3 is TGTGCCAGCAGCTTAGGGACCGCGGGGGCGTGGGAAAAACTGTTTTTT. Full variable domain (remainder filled in from reference TRBV7-9 and TRBJ1-4): DTGVSQNPRHKITKRGQNVTFRCDPISEHNRLYWYRQTLGQGPEFLTYFQNEAQLEKSRLLSDRFSAERPKGSFSTLEIQRTEQGDSAMYLCASSLGTAGAWEKLFFGSGTQLSVL.

The chain employs TRBV27 and TRBJ2-1; D is uncertain. Germline CDR1 and CDR2: MNHEY and SMNVEV (reference sequence). Trimming removed 6 bases at V and 0 bases at J, with 12 bases between. The CDR3 spans 15 residues. The CDR3 DNA is TGTGCCAGCAGCCCAAGAAAAGGCTCCTACAATGAGCAGTTCTTC. This sequence encodes CASSPRKGSYNEQFF.

The chain joins TRBV4-1 to TRBJ2-1; 7 positions match TRBD2. The trim removed 6 bases at V and 4 bases at J, leaving 9 bases unmatched. The CDR3 covers 15 residues. CDR1 is MGHRA, CDR2 YSYEKL, per germline. The CDR3, as DNA: TGCGCCAGCAGGTCAACGGGACTACAATACAATGAGCAGTTCTTC. Protein sequence: CASRSTGLQYNEQFF.

This clone was recorded once. This chain uses TRBV30 with TRBJ1-4; tentative D call: TRBD1 (5 bases). Trimming cost V 0 bases and J 1 base, with 21 bases left between them. CDR3 size: 19 residues. Germline CDR1 and CDR2: GTSNPN and SVGIG (reference sequence). CDR3 nucleotide sequence: TGTGCCTGGAGTGTACTAGTGACGTGGGACCGAAAAACTAATGAAAAACTGTTTTTT. It translates to CAWSVLVTWDRKTNEKLFF.

The chain recombines TRBV2 with TRBJ2-6; no definite D call. V was pared by 6 bases and J by 0 bases, with 12 bases between. The germline V gene encodes CDR1 SNHLY and CDR2 FYNNEI. The CDR3 length is 16 residues. The DNA of the CDR3 is TGTGCCAGCAGAGCCATTCCAAACTCTGGGGCCAACGTCCTGACTTTC. As protein: CASRAIPNSGANVLTF.

V and J are TRBV7-2 and TRBJ2-1, with 10 bases aligning to TRBD2. J gave up 2 bases and V 9 bases, and 7 bases lay outside the gene matches. Per the germline V gene, CDR1 is SGHTA and CDR2 is FQGNSA. The CDR3 covers 15 residues. CDR3 DNA: TGTGCCAGTACCCTTAGCGGGGGGACCTACAATGAGCAGTTCTTC. Residues: CASTLSGGTYNEQFF.